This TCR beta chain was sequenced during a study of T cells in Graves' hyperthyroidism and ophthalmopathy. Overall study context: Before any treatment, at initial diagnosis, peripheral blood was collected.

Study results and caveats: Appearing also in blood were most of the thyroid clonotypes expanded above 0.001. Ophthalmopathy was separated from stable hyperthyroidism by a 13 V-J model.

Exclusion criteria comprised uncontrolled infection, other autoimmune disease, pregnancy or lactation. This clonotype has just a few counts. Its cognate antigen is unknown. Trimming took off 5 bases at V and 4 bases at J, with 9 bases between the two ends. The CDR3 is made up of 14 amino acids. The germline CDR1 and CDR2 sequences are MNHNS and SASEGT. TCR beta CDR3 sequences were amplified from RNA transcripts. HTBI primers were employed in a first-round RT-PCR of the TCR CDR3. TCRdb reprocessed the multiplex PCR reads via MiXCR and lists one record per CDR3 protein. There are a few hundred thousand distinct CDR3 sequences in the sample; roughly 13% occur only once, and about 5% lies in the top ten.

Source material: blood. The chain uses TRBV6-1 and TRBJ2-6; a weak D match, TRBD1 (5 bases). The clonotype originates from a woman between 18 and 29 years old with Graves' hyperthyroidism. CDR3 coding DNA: TGTGCCAGCAGTCCTAGGACAGGGGCCAACGTCCTGACTTTC. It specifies CASSPRTGANVLTF.